These T cell receptor beta chains were read from a single sample in a study of T cell responses to AZD1222 COVID-19 vaccine. The repertoire was sequenced with immunoSEQ multiplex PCR; TCRdb's copy has only in-frame clones and lacks some. The data show 100,000 to 150,000 clones, around 89% seen once. The source was peripheral blood, collected on day 0 of AZD1222 vaccination. The receptors originated from an adult in good health. Each CDR3 is given with its conserved first and last residue. D genes are given only for firm matches. Clone size is given for some rows only: seen once, a few or many times, or a class if the clone is expanded.

j_gene,v_gene,abundance,d_gene,CDR3nt,CDR3aa
TRBJ1-3,TRBV10-1,.,.,TGCGCCAGCACAGGAAATCTCGGAAACACCATATATTTT,CASTGNLGNTIYF
TRBJ2-7,TRBV10-1,few,TRBD2,TGCGCCAGCAGTTCCCATAGCGGGAGGGCAGACGAGCAGTACTTC,CASSSHSGRADEQYF
TRBJ1-1,TRBV6-1,.,.,TGTGCCAGCAGTGAAGCAGGAAAAGCTTTCTTT,CASSEAGKAFF
TRBJ2-7,TRBV10-3,.,.,TGTGCCATCAGTGAGTGGTCATACGAGCAGTACTTC,CAISEWSYEQYF
TRBJ1-2,TRBV6-5,.,.,TGTGCCAGCAGACCCACAGGTGGCTATGGCTACACCTTC,CASRPTGGYGYTF
TRBJ1-1,TRBV28,.,TRBD1,TGTGCCAGCGAGGACAGGGGGCTCACTGAAGCTTTCTTT,CASEDRGLTEAFF
TRBJ2-7,TRBV5-1,.,.,TGCGCCAGCAGCTTTTCTGGGACCTCCTACGAGCAGTACTTC,CASSFSGTSYEQYF
TRBJ2-7,TRBV6-5,.,.,TGTGCCAGCAGTTACGCGACATACGAGCAGTACTTC,CASSYATYEQYF
TRBJ1-6,TRBV18,.,TRBD1,TGTGCCAGCTCAACATCCGGGACAGGGCATTCACCCCTCCACTTT,CASSTSGTGHSPLHF
TRBJ2-1,TRBV10-1,once,TRBD2,TGCGCCAGCAATGCGGGACTAGCGGGTCGAAACTACAATGAGCAGTTCTTC,CASNAGLAGRNYNEQFF
TRBJ2-7,TRBV6-5,.,.,TGTGCCAGCAGTTACTCCGGGGGGCCGGGTTACGAGCAGTACTTC,CASSYSGGPGYEQYF
TRBJ2-7,TRBV29-1,.,.,TGCAGCGTTGAAGATCGGCCTTACGAGCAGTACTTC,CSVEDRPYEQYF
TRBJ2-1,TRBV27,.,.,TGTGCCAGCAGTTCCGGGAATGAGCAGTTCTTC,CASSSGNEQFF
TRBJ1-6,TRBV4-2,.,.,TGTGCCAGCAGCCAATCTAGGACCGCTTCACCCCTCCACTTT,CASSQSRTASPLHF
TRBJ1-1,TRBV28,.,TRBD1,TGTGCCAGCAGGCGAGTTGGGACAGGGAGCACTGAAGCTTTCTTT,CASRRVGTGSTEAFF
TRBJ2-2,TRBV7-6,.,TRBD2,TGTGCCAGCAGTTCACAACCGTCCGGGACTAGTGCCACCGGGGAGCTGTTTTTT,CASSSQPSGTSATGELFF
TRBJ2-3,TRBV5-1,.,TRBD2,TGCGCCAGCACCTCCACGGCTAGCGGGGCAAAAGATACGCAGTATTTT,CASTSTASGAKDTQYF
TRBJ1-1,TRBV9,.,.,TGTGCCAGCAGCCCGAGACTGGAGAACACTGAAGCTTTCTTT,CASSPRLENTEAFF
TRBJ2-3,TRBV29-1,.,TRBD1,TGCAGCACCAGACAGGGGTTAGATACGCAGTATTTT,CSTRQGLDTQYF
TRBJ1-6,TRBV30,.,.,TGTGCCTGGGGGGAGGGTTCACCCCTCCACTTT,CAWGEGSPLHF
TRBJ1-5,TRBV10-1,.,TRBD1,TGCGCCACCACCCGAGACAGGGTGTGCAATCAGCCCCAGCATTTT,CATTRDRVCNQPQHF
TRBJ2-7,TRBV5-6,.,.,TGTGCCAGCAGCCCGGGACGGACCTACGACGAGCAGTACTTC,CASSPGRTYDEQYF
TRBJ2-1,TRBV18,.,TRBD2,TGTGCCAGCTCACCAGCTAGCGGGAGGACCTACAATGAGCAGTTCTTC,CASSPASGRTYNEQFF
TRBJ1-2,TRBV4-2,.,TRBD1,TGTGCCAGCAGCCAGGGGACTAACAGGGGCAACTATGGCTACACCTTC,CASSQGTNRGNYGYTF
TRBJ1-2,TRBV4-1,.,.,TGCGCCAGCAGCCAAGCCGGGACAACCGGGTATGGCTACACCTTC,CASSQAGTTGYGYTF
TRBJ1-3,TRBV12-3/TRBV12-4,.,.,TGTGCCAGCAGTTTGGGGCGCGGGGACACCATATATTTT,CASSLGRGDTIYF